Listed below are T cell receptor beta chains from one sample, sequenced in a study of cytomegalovirus exposure and HLA in healthy donors. Sequencing used immunoSEQ multiplex PCR; TCRdb keeps in-frame clones, though not all of them. Of roughly 180,000 clones in the sample, about four fifths were seen once. Sequencing was done on a sample of PBMCs. The origin of the receptors is a girl between 5 and 17 years old in good health and CMV-seropositive. The CDR3 runs from the conserved cysteine through the conserved F or W. A D gene is named only where the DNA matches it firmly.

CDR3nt: TGTGCCAGTAGTTTAGGACAGTTTGTGGTCACTGAAGCTTTCTTT; CDR3aa: CASSLGQFVVTEAFF; v_gene: TRBV19; j_gene: TRBJ1-1; d_gene: .; len: 15
CDR3nt: TGTGCCAGCAGCGCAGGACAGGGGATGAACACCGGGGAGCTGTTTTTT; CDR3aa: CASSAGQGMNTGELFF; v_gene: TRBV9; j_gene: TRBJ2-2; d_gene: TRBD1; len: 16
CDR3nt: TGTGCCAGCAGCCAAGTCGCAGATCGTCGGGGGGCGGAGACCCAGTACTTC; CDR3aa: CASSQVADRRGAETQYF; v_gene: TRBV14; j_gene: TRBJ2-5; d_gene: .; len: 17
CDR3nt: TGTGCCCGGAACAGGGGCGGGGAGCTGTTTTTT; CDR3aa: CARNRGGELFF; v_gene: TRBV30; j_gene: TRBJ2-2; d_gene: TRBD1; len: 11
CDR3nt: TGCGCCAGCAGCCACGAACCGGGGGGGACAGGGGCTGATTCACCCCCCCACTTT; CDR3aa: CASSHEPGGTGADSPPHF; v_gene: TRBV4-3; j_gene: TRBJ1-6; d_gene: TRBD1; len: 18
CDR3nt: TGTGCCAGCAGCTCACCACAGGGGCCAAGGGGAGAGACCCAGTACTTC; CDR3aa: CASSSPQGPRGETQYF; v_gene: TRBV11-3; j_gene: TRBJ2-5; d_gene: TRBD1; len: 16
CDR3nt: TGTGCCAGCAGCTTAGCATCGGGACTAGGGGGAGAGACCCAGTACTTC; CDR3aa: CASSLASGLGGETQYF; v_gene: TRBV7-9; j_gene: TRBJ2-5; d_gene: TRBD2; len: 16
CDR3nt: TGTGCCAGCTCACCACAACCACAGGGAAACTCCTACGAGCAGTACTTC; CDR3aa: CASSPQPQGNSYEQYF; v_gene: TRBV18; j_gene: TRBJ2-7; d_gene: .; len: 16
CDR3nt: TGTGCCAGCAGCGGGTTAGCGGGGGCACAAGAGACCCAGTACTTC; CDR3aa: CASSGLAGAQETQYF; v_gene: TRBV2; j_gene: TRBJ2-5; d_gene: TRBD2; len: 15
CDR3nt: TGCGCCAGCAGCGGGGGCCTAGGCAATGAGCAGTTCTTC; CDR3aa: CASSGGLGNEQFF; v_gene: TRBV4-3; j_gene: TRBJ2-1; d_gene: .; len: 13
CDR3nt: TGTGCCAGCAGTGAATTGCAGGCTAGCAATCAGCCCCAGCATTTT; CDR3aa: CASSELQASNQPQHF; v_gene: TRBV6-1; j_gene: TRBJ1-5; d_gene: .; len: 15
CDR3nt: TGTGCCAGCAGCCCGAGACAGGGGGGGAACATTCAGTACTTC; CDR3aa: CASSPRQGGNIQYF; v_gene: TRBV13; j_gene: TRBJ2-4; d_gene: TRBD1; len: 14
CDR3nt: TGTGCCAGCAGCTTACAGCGGGGGCTCTACAATGAGCAGTTCTTC; CDR3aa: CASSLQRGLYNEQFF; v_gene: TRBV7-8; j_gene: TRBJ2-1; d_gene: TRBD2; len: 15
CDR3nt: TGTGCCAGCAGCGTAGTTGGGACAGGGGACACCGGGGAGCTGTTTTTT; CDR3aa: CASSVVGTGDTGELFF; v_gene: TRBV9; j_gene: TRBJ2-2; d_gene: TRBD1; len: 16